Reported below is one T cell receptor (beta chain). This entry comes from a study of CD8 T cells in Susac syndrome. On the study more broadly: Of the sequenced Susac syndrome patients, more than five had active disease and roughly eight were in remission. Patients with Susac syndrome were therapy-naive, treated with corticosteroids, or treated with intravenous immunoglobulin alone when blood was collected.

After extraction with the RNeasy kit, roughly 0.45 to 1 ug of the RNA was reverse transcribed using random hexamers. Amplification of TCR beta CDR3 spanned 54 Vbeta and 13 Jbeta via immunoSEQ multiplex PCR. From the immunoSEQ multiplex PCR reads, TCRdb called clonotypes with MiXCR, one entry per CDR3 protein. Of approximately 190,000 distinct CDR3 sequences listed, 85% to 95% are singletons. This TCR derives from a human donor with Susac syndrome. The specimen sequenced was CD8+ T cells from PBMCs.

CDR3 DNA: TGTGCCAGCAGCTTAACTAGCAACGAGAACAATGAGCAGTTCTTC. It translates to CASSLTSNENNEQFF. The V and J genes are TRBV11-2 and TRBJ2-1, with D possibly being TRBD2 (6 bases). The ends were cut back, 2 bases at V and 5 bases at J, with 13 bases in the middle. CDR3 length equals 15 residues. Germline-derived CDR1 and CDR2 are SGHAT and FQNNGV. Looking up the rest from reference TRBV11-2 and TRBJ2-1 gives the full variable domain: EAGVAQSPRYKIIEKRQSVAFWCNPISGHATLYWYQQILGQGPKLLIQFQNNGVVDDSQLPKDRFSAERLKGVDSTLKIQPAKLEDSAVYLCASSLTSNENNEQFFGPGTRLTVL.